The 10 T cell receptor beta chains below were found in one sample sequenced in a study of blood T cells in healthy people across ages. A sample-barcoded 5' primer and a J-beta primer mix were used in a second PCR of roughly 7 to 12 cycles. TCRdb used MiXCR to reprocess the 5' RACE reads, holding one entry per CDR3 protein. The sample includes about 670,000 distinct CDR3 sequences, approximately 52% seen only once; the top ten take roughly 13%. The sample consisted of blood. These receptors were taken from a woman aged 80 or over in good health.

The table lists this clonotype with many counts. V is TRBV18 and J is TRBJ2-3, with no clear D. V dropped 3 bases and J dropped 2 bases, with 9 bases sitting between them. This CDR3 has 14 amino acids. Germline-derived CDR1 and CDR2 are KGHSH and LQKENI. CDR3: CASSPGKNTDTQYF. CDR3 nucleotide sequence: TGTGCCAGCTCACCGGGTAAGAACACAGATACGCAGTATTTT.

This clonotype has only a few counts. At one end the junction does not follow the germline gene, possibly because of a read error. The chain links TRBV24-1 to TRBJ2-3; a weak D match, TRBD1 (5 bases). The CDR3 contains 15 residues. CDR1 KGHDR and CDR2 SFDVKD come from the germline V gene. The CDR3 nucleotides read TGTGCCACCGGTGATTATCAGGGAAGCACAGATACGCAGTATTTT. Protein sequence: CATGDYQGSTDTQYF.

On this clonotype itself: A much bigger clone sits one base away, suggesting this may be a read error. CDR3 sequence (DNA): TGTGCCAGCAGCCCGGGGGCGGCCATAGATACGCAGTATTTT. This codes for CASSPGAAIDTQYF. The V and J genes are TRBV7-8 and TRBJ2-3, with D perhaps assigned TRBD1 or TRBD2 (6 bases each). V was trimmed by 5 bases and J by 5 bases, leaving 14 bases between them. Looked up from germline, CDR1 is SGHVS and CDR2 is FQNEAQ. The CDR3 extends over 14 amino acids.

Written as DNA, the CDR3 is TGCAGTGCTTCCTCGGGACAGAGGTTCACAGATACGCAGTATTTT. Protein product: CSASSGQRFTDTQYF. The rearrangement joins TRBV20-1 to TRBJ2-3, with 7 bases fitting TRBD1. CDR3 length: 15 residues. The germline V gene encodes CDR1 DFQATT and CDR2 SNEGSKA (reference sequence). J gave up 2 bases and V 5 bases, and 10 bases lay outside the gene matches.

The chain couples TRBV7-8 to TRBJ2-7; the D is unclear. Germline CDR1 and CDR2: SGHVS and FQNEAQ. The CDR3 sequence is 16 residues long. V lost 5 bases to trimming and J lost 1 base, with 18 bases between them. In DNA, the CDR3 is TGTGCCAGCAGCCGTGCTGGGGATCCCCAGTCCTACGAGCAGTACTTC. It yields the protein CASSRAGDPQSYEQYF.

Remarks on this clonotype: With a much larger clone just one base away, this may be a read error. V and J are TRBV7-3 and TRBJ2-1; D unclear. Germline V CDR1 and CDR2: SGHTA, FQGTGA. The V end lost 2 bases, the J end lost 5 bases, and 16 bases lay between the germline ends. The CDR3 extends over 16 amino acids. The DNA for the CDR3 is TGTGCCAGCAGCTTAGGTGCAAGACAATACCACAATGAGCAGTTCTTC. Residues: CASSLGARQYHNEQFF. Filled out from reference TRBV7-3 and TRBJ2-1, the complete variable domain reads GAGVSQTPSNKVTEKGKYVELRCDPISGHTALYWYRQSLGQGPEFLIYFQGTGAADDSGLPNDRFFAVRPEGSVSTLKIQRTERGDSAVYLCASSLGARQYHNEQFFGPGTRLTVL.

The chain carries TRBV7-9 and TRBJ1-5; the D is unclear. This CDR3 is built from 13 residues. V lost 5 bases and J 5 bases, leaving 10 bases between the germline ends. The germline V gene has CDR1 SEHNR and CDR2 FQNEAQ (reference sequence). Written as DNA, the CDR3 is TGTGCCAGCAGCAAGGGTTTTGATCAGCCCCAGCATTTT. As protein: CASSKGFDQPQHF.

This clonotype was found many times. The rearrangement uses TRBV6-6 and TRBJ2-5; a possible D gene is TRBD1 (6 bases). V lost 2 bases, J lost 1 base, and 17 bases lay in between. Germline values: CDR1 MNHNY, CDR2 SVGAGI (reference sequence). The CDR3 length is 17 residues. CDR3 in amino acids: CASSYGGQTDFQETQYF. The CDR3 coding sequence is TGTGCCAGCAGTTACGGCGGACAGACGGATTTCCAAGAGACCCAGTACTTC.

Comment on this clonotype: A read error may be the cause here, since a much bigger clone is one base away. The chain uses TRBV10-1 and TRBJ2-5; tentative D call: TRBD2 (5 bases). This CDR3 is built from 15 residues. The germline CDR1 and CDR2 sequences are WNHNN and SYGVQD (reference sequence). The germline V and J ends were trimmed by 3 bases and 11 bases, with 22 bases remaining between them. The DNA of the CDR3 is TGCGCCAGCAGTGACCCTAGCCAGTCCTACAATGAGCAGTACTTC. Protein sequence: CASSDPSQSYNEQYF.

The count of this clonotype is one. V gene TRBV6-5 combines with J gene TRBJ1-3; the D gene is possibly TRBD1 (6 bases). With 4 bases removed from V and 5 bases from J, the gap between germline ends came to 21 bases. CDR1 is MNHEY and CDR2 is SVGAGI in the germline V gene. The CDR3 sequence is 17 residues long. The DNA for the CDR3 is TGTGCCAGCAGTTCAGGCGACACAGGGCAGTTTCGAAACACCATATATTTT. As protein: CASSSGDTGQFRNTIYF.